The T cell receptor beta chain under discussion was sequenced for a study of CXCR3-negative and CXCR3-positive naive CD8 T cells. 5' RACE that incorporated UMI labels was used to prepare the TRB cDNA libraries. TCRdb re-called the 5' RACE reads and gives one entry per CDR3 protein, without DNA. The sample spans about 62,000 distinct CDR3 sequences; the ten largest clones claim 4.3%. Germline lookup yields CDR1 MRHNA and CDR2 SNTAGT. This CDR3 has 18 residues. The chain employs TRBV6-4 and TRBJ2-1; lacking DNA, the TRBD2 call made by TCRdb goes unchecked. The source material was naive CXCR3- CD8+ T cells from blood. Described subset: CD45RO-CCR7+CD27+CD95- naive CD8+ T cells lacking CXCR3 (TNR3-). The source is a human donor in good health. Some clones in this sample may be carry-over from other donors' samples. CDR3: CASSDKQLAGDFANEQFF.